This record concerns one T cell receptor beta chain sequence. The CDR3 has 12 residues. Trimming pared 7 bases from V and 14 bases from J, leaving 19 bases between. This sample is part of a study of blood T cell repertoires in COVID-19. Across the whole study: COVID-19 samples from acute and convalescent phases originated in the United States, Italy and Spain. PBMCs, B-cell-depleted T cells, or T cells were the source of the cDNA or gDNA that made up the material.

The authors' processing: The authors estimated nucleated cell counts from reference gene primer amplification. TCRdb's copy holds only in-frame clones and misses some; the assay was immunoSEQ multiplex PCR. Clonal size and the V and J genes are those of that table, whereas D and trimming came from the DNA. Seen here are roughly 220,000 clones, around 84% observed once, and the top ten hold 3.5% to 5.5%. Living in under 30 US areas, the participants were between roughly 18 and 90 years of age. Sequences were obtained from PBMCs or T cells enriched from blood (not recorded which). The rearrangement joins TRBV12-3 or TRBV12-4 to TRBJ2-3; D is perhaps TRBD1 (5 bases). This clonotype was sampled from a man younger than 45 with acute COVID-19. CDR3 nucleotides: TGTGCCAGCACAACCCGACTCGGTGGGGCGTATTTT. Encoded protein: CASTTRLGGAYF.